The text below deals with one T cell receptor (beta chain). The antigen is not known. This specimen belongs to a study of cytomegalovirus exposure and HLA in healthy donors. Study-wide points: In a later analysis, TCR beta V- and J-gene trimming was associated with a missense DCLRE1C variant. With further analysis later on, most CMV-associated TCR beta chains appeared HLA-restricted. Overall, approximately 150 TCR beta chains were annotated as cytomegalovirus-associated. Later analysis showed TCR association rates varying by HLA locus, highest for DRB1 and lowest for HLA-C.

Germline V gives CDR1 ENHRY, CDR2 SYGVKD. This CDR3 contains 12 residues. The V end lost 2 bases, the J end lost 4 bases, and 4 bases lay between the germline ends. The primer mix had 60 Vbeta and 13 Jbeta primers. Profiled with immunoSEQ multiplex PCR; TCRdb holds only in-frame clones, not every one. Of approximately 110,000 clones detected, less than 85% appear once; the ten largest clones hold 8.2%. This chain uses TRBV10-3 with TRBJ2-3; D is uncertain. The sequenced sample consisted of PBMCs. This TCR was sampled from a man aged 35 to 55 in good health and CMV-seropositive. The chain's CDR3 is CAISEIADTQYF. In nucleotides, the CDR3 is TGTGCCATCAGTGAGATAGCAGATACGCAGTATTTT.